The present entry profiles one TCR beta chain with its context. V shed 2 bases and J shed 4 bases, with 20 bases lying between them. The CDR3 spans 17 residues. The germline V gene encodes CDR1 LNHDA and CDR2 SQIVND (reference sequence). The data are from a study of blood T cell dynamics during melanoma immunotherapy. Sequencing used immunoSEQ multiplex PCR; TCRdb keeps in-frame clones, though not all of them. Of roughly 9,500 clones listed, roughly 90% are singletons. Time point specified: pre-treatment baseline. Patients had no prior systemic cancer treatment, immunosuppressants or other active cancers.

The TCR sequence derives from a human donor with melanoma. The specimen was blood, collected from a patient treated with checkpoint blockade. The V gene is TRBV19, the J gene TRBJ2-5; TRBD2 is a possible D gene (5 bases). CDR3 loop: CASSIPSAAAVGETQYF. The DNA for the CDR3 is TGTGCCAGTAGTATACCTTCCGCAGCGGCAGTGGGAGAGACCCAGTACTTC.